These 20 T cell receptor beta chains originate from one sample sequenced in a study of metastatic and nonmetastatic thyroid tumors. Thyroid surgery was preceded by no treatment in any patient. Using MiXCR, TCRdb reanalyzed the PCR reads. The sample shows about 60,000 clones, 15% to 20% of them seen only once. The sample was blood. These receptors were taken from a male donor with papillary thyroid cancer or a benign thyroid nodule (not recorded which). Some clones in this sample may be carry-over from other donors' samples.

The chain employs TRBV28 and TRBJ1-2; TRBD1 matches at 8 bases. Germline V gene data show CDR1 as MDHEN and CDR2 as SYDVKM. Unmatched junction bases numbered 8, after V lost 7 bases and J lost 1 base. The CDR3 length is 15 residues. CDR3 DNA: TGTGCCAGCATGAGTCGGGACAGGCATAACTATGGCTACACCTTC. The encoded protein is CASMSRDRHNYGYTF.

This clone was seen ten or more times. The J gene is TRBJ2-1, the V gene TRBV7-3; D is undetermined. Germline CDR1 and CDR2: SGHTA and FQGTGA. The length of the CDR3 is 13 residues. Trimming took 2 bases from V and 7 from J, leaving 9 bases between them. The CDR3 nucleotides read TGTGCCAGCAGCTTAGCCGGGCTGAATGAGCAGTTCTTC. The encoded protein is CASSLAGLNEQFF.

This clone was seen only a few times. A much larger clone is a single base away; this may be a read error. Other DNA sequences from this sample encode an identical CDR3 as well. CDR3 DNA sequence: TGTGCCAGTAGTAGAAGGGGTGAGACCCAGGATACGCAGTATTTT. Protein sequence: CASSRRGETQDTQYF. This rearrangement joins TRBV19 to TRBJ2-3, with D possibly matching TRBD1 (5 bases). The CDR3 has 15 residues. Germline V gene lookup returns CDR1 LNHDA and CDR2 SQIVND (reference sequence). The V end was cut by 4 bases, the J end by 6 bases, with 17 bases between.

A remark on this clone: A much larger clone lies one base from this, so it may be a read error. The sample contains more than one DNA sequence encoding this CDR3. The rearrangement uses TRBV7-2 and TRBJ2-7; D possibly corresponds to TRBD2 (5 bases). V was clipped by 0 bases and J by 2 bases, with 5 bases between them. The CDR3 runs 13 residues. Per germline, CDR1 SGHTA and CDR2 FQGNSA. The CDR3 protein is CASSLAGTYEQYV. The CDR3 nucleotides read TGTGCCAGCAGCTTAGCCGGGACCTACGAGCAGTACGTC.

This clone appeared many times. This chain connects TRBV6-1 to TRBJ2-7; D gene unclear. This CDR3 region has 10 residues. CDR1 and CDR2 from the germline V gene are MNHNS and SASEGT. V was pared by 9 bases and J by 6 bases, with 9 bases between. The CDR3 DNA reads TGTGCCAGTGGGATGGGCGAGCAGTACTTC. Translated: CASGMGEQYF.

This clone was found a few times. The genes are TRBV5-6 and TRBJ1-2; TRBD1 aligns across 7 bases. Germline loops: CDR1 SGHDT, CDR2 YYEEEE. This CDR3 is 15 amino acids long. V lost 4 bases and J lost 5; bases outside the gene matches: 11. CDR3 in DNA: TGTGCCAGCAGCCCGGGGACAGTGGGGAATTATGGCTACACCTTC. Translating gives CASSPGTVGNYGYTF.

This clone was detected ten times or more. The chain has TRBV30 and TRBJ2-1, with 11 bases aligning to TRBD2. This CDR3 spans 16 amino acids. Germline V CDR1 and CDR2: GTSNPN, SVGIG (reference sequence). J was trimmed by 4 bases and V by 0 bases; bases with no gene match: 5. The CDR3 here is CAWSVTLAGGYNEQFF. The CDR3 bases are TGTGCCTGGAGTGTAACCCTAGCGGGGGGATACAATGAGCAGTTCTTC.

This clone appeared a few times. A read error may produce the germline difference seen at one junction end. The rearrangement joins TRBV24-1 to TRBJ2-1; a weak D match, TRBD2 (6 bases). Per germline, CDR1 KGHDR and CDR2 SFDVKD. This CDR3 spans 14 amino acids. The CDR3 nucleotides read TGTGTCACCAGTGAACAGACTAGGGGCAATGAGCAGTTCTTC. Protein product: CVTSEQTRGNEQFF.

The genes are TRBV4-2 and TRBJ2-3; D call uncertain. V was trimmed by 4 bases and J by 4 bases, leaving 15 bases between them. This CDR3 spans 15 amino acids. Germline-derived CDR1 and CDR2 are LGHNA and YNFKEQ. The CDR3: CASSRSVVSPDTQYF. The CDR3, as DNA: TGTGCCAGCAGCCGGAGCGTCGTGTCCCCAGATACGCAGTATTTT.

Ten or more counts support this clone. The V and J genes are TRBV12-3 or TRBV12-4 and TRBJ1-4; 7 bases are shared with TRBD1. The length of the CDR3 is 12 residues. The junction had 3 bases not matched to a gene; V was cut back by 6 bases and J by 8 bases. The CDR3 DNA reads TGTGCCAGCAGCCCGGACAGGGAAAAACTGTTTTTT. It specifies CASSPDREKLFF.

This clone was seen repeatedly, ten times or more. CDR3 protein: CASSRRPPATGTGELFF. CDR3 DNA: TGCGCCAGCAGCCGAAGGCCCCCGGCGACAGGGACCGGGGAGCTGTTTTTT. This rearrangement joins TRBV4-1 to TRBJ2-2; 7 positions agree with TRBD1. CDR3 size: 17 residues. Germline values: CDR1 MGHRA, CDR2 YSYEKL. Losses at the gene ends were 4 bases for V and 5 bases for J; bases not matched to a gene: 13.

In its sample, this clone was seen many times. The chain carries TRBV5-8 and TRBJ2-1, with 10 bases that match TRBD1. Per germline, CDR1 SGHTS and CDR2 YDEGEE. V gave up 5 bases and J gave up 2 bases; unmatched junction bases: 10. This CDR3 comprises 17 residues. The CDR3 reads CASRRISGTGAYNEQFF. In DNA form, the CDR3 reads TGTGCCAGCAGAAGAATTTCCGGGACAGGGGCCTACAATGAGCAGTTCTTC.

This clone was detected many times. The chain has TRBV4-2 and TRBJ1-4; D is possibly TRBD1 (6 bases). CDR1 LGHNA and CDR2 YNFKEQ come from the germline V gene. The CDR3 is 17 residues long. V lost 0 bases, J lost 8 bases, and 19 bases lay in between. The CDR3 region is CASSQDRSGTMREKLFF. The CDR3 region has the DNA TGTGCCAGCAGCCAAGATCGGTCCGGGACAATGCGGGAAAAACTGTTTTTT.

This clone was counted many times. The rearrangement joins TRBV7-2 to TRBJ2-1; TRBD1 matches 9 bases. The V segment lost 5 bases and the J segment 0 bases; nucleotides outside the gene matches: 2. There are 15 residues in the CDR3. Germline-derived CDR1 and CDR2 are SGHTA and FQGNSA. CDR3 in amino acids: CASSPGQGSYNEQFF. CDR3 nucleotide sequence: TGTGCCAGCAGCCCGGGACAGGGCTCCTACAATGAGCAGTTCTTC.

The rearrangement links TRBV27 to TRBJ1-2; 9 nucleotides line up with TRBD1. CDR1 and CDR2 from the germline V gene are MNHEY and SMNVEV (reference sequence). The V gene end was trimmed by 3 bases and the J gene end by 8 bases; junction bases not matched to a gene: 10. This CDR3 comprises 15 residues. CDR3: CASSLIVQGAVGYTF. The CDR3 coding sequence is TGTGCCAGCAGTTTGATAGTACAGGGGGCTGTCGGCTACACCTTC.

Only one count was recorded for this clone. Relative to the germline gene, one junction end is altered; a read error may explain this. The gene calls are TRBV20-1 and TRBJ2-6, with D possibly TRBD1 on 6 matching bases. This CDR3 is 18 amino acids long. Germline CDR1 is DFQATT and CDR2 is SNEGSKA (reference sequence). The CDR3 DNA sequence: TGCAGTGCCACAGTACCGGGACATGTTAGCTCTTGGGCCAACGTCCTGACTTTC. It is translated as CSATVPGHVSSWANVLTF.

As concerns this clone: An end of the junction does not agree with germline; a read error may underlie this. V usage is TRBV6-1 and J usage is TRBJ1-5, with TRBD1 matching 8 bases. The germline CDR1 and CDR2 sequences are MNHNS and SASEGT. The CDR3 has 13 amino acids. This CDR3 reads CASGQGLNQPQSF. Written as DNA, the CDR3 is TGTGCCAGCGGACAGGGATTAAATCAGCCCCAGAGTTTT.

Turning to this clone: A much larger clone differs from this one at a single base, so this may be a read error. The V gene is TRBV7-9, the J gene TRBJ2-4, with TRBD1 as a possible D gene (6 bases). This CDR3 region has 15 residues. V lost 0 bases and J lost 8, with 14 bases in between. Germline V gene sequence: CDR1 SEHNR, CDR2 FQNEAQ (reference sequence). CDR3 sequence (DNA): TGTGCCAGCAGCTTAGCCTTAGGGGGAAGGGACATTCAGTACTTC. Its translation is CASSLALGGRDIQYF.

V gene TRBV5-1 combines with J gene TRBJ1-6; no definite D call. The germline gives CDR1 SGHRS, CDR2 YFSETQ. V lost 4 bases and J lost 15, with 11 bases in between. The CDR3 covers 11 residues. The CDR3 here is CASSEGEFLHF. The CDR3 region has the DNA TGCGCCAGCAGCGAAGGCGAGTTCCTCCACTTT.

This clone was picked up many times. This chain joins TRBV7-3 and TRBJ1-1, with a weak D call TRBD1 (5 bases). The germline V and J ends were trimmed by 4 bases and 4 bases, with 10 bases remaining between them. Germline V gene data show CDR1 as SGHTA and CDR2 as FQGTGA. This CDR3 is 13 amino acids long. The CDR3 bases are TGTGCCAGCAGCTACGGGGGGGGCACTGAAGCTTTCTTT. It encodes CASSYGGGTEAFF.